Sequencing of this T cell receptor beta chain was carried out in a study of Graves' ophthalmopathy and Graves' hyperthyroidism. Study results and caveats: Distinction of ophthalmopathy from stable hyperthyroidism by a 13-signature model reached roughly 88% sensitivity and approximately 81% specificity.

Pregnancy or lactation, uncontrolled infections and other autoimmune diseases were grounds for excluding patients. This CDR3 contains 13 residues. Deletions cut 2 bases from V and 6 bases from J, with 7 bases between. Germline V gives CDR1 SGHTA, CDR2 FQGNSA. This clonotype was detected only once. Its target is unknown. TCR beta CDR3 amplification used RNA transcripts. After a first-round RT-PCR with HTBI primers, a second-round multiplex PCR was run. TCRdb reprocessed the multiplex PCR reads via MiXCR and lists one record per CDR3 protein. Among about 700,000 distinct CDR3 sequences, roughly 39% were seen once, and the ten largest hold roughly 3%.

Sequenced sample: peripheral blood. The TCR originated in an adult man with Graves' ophthalmopathy. The V gene is TRBV7-2, the J gene TRBJ2-2; D is ambiguous. The CDR3 DNA sequence: TGTGCCAGCAGCTTACCGCCCGCCGGGGAGCTGTTTTTT. This gives the protein CASSLPPAGELFF.